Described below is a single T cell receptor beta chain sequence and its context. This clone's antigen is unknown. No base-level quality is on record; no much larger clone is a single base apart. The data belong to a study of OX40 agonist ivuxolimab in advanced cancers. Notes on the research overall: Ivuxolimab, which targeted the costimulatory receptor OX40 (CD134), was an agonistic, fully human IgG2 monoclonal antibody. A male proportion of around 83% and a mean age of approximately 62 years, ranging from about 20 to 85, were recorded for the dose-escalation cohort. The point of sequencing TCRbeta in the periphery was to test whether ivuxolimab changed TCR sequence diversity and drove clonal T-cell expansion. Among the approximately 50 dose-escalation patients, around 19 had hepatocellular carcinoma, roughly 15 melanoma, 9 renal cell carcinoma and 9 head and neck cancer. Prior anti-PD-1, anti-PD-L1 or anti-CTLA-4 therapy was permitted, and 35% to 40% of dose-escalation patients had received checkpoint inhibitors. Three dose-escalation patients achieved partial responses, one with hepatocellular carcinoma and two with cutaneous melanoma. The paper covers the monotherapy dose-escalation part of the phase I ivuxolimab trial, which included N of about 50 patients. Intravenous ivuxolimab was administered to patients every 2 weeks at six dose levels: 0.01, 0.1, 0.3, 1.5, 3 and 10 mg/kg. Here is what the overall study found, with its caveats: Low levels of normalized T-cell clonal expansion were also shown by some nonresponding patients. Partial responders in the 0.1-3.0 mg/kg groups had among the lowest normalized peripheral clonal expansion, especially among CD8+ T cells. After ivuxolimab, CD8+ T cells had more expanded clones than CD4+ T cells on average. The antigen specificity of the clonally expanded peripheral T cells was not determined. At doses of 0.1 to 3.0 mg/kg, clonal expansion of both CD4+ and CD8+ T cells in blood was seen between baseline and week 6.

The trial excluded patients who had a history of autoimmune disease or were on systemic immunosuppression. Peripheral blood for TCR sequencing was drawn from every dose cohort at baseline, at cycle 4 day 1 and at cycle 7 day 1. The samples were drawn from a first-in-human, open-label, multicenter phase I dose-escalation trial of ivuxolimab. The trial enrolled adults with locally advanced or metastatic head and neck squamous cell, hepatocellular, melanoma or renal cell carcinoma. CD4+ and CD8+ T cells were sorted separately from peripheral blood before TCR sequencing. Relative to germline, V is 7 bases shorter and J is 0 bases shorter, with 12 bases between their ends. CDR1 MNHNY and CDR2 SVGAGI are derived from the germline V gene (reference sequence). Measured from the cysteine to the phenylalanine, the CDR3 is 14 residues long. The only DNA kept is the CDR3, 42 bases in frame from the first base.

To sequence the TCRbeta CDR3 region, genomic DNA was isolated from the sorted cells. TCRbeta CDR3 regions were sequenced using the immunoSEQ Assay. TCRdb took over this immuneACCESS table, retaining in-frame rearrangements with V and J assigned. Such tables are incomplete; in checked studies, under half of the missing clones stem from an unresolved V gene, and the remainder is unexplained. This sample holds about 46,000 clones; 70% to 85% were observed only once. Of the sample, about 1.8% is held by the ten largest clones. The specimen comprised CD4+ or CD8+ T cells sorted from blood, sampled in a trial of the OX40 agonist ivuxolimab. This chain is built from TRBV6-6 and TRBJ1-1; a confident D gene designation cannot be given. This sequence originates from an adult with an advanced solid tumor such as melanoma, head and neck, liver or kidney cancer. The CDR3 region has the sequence CASTKQVMNTEAFF. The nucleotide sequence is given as TGTGCCAGCACCAAGCAGGTTATGAACACTGAAGCTTTCTTT.